Below, 7 T cell receptor beta chains from the same sample are listed, as sequenced in a study of beta chain features in type 1 diabetes. The isolated RNA, all of it, was reverse transcribed, so expressed TCRB transcripts were what got sequenced. This table comes from immunoSEQ multiplex PCR, and its TCRdb copy is limited to in-frame clones, with some not included. The table has some 900,000 clones, 15% to 20% seen once; the top ten hold about 0.02%. Sequencing used naive CD4+ T cells from blood. The source of these receptors is a woman younger than 30 in good health.

This clone was observed a handful of times. The J gene is TRBJ1-4, the V gene TRBV19; D is unresolved. Germline lookup yields CDR1 LNHDA and CDR2 SQIVND (reference sequence). This CDR3 region has 14 residues. V was shortened by 7 bases and J by 0 bases, with 9 bases between the two germline ends. CDR3: CASTTHATNEKLFF. In DNA, the CDR3 is TGTGCCAGTACCACACATGCAACTAATGAAAAACTGTTTTTT.

For the CDR3, the DNA is TGTGCCACCAGGGGAAATAGCCTAGAGACCCAGTACTTC. Translation gives CATRGNSLETQYF. This sequence joins TRBV2 and TRBJ2-5; tentative D call: TRBD1 (6 bases). Germline values: CDR1 SNHLY, CDR2 FYNNEI. Trimming shortened V by 10 bases and J by 4 bases, and 16 bases separated the two germline ends. The CDR3 is 13 amino acids.

This clone was seen more than once but under ten times. V and J are TRBV4-3 and TRBJ1-2, with D unclear. Germline V gene sequence: CDR1 LGHNA, CDR2 YSLEER. This CDR3 has 15 amino acids. The ends were cut back, 0 bases at V and 3 bases at J, with 11 bases in the middle. In DNA form, the CDR3 reads TGCGCCAGCAGCCAAGATTTAGGGCGAGACTATGGCTACACCTTC. It is translated as CASSQDLGRDYGYTF.

This clone was seen ten or more times. This chain connects TRBV18 to TRBJ1-1, with D unresolved. The CDR3 is made up of 10 amino acids. Trimming took 5 bases from V and 5 from J, leaving 3 bases between them. The germline V gene has CDR1 KGHSH and CDR2 LQKENI. CDR3 sequence (DNA): TGTGCCAGCTCAGGAACTGAAGCTTTCTTT. Its protein product is CASSGTEAFF. The full variable domain, completed using reference TRBV18 and TRBJ1-1, is NAGVMQNPRHLVRRRGQEARLRCSPMKGHSHVYWYRQLPEEGLKFMVYLQKENIIDESGMPKERFSAEFPKEGPSILRIQQVVRGDSAAYFCASSGTEAFFGQGTRLTVV.

This clone was observed a few times. V and J are TRBV29-1 and TRBJ2-3, with D unresolved. Germline CDR1 reads SQVTM; CDR2 reads ANQGSEA. Trimming took off 5 bases at V and 2 bases at J, with 17 bases between the two ends. The CDR3 is made up of 15 amino acids. CDR3 DNA: TGCAGCGTTAAATATCTGGGCGATACCACAGATACGCAGTATTTT. Translation: CSVKYLGDTTDTQYF.

In its sample, this clone was seen a few times. This chain joins TRBV18 and TRBJ2-3; possibly TRBD2 for D (5 bases). The length of the CDR3 is 11 residues. V shed 8 bases and J shed 15 bases, with 18 bases lying between them. Germline-derived CDR1 and CDR2 are KGHSH and LQKENI. CDR3 DNA sequence: TGTGCCAGCCGGGGAGAGAGAGGCAGTTATTTT. This gives the protein CASRGERGSYF.

This clone was counted a few times. V usage is TRBV28 and J usage is TRBJ1-3; tentative D call: TRBD1 (5 bases). V gave up 1 base and J gave up 2 bases, with 12 bases separating them. CDR3 size: 16 residues. CDR1 MDHEN and CDR2 SYDVKM come from the germline V gene. The CDR3 here is CASSLSRGTAGNTIYF. The CDR3 coding sequence is TGTGCCAGCAGTTTATCGCGGGGGACCGCTGGAAACACCATATATTTT. Full variable domain (remainder filled in from reference TRBV28 and TRBJ1-3): DVKVTQSSRYLVKRTGEKVFLECVQDMDHENMFWYRQDPGLGLRLIYFSYDVKMKEKGDIPEGYSVSREKKERFSLILESASTNQTSMYLCASSLSRGTAGNTIYFGEGSWLTVV.